The rows below give T cell receptor beta chains drawn from one sample of a study of T cell responses to AZD1222 COVID-19 vaccine. Only in-frame clones appear in the TCRdb table, and some are missing; sequencing was by immunoSEQ multiplex PCR. The sample includes 200,000 to 250,000 clones, 94% seen only once; the top ten take about 1.5%. The sequenced sample was peripheral blood, obtained 28 days after the second dose of the MenACWY control vaccine. The receptor source for this set is an adult who received the MenACWY meningococcal vaccine as a control. The CDR3 runs from the conserved cysteine through the conserved F or W. The D gene is left open where the match is weak. Clone sizes are given selectively: once, few, many, or a class where the clone is expanded.

once	TRBD1	TRBJ1-1	TRBV5-1	TGCGCCAGCAGCTCGGGACAGTTACTGAACACTGAAGCTTTCTTT	CASSSGQLLNTEAFF
.	TRBD1	TRBJ1-2	TRBV6-6	TGTGCCAGCAGTCCCGGGACAGGGGGCTTCTTGGACTATGGCTACACCTTC	CASSPGTGGFLDYGYTF
once	.	TRBJ1-4	TRBV28	TGTGCCAGCAGTGTCAGGGGTATTCGGGAAAAACTGTTTTTT	CASSVRGIREKLFF
.	TRBD1	TRBJ2-1	TRBV19	TGTGCCAGTAGACGGACAGGGGATGGCAATGAGCAGTTCTTC	CASRRTGDGNEQFF
.	.	TRBJ1-1	TRBV5-1	TGCGCCAGCAGCTCAACAGGTTCCCCGAACACTGAAGCTTTCTTT	CASSSTGSPNTEAFF
.	TRBD1	TRBJ1-1	TRBV6-5	TGTGCCAGCACCAGGGGGGGCCCAGGAGGAACTGAAGCTTTCTTT	CASTRGGPGGTEAFF
.	.	TRBJ2-2	TRBV6-5	TGTGCCAGCAGTTACCTGGGGACGAATACCGGGGAGCTGTTTTTT	CASSYLGTNTGELFF
.	.	TRBJ1-2	TRBV25-1	TGTGCCAGCAGTGAAGAACCTAACTATGGCTACACCTTC	CASSEEPNYGYTF
once	.	TRBJ1-6	TRBV5-5	TGTGCCAGCAGCTTAGGAACAGGGCGTGTGAGTAATTCACCCCTCCACTTT	CASSLGTGRVSNSPLHF
.	.	TRBJ1-1	TRBV6-5	TGTGCCAGCAGGAGAACCGGGAGCGAAGCTTTCTTT	CASRRTGSEAFF
.	.	TRBJ1-2	TRBV7-9	TGTGCCAGCAGCTTAGACGGGACACCCGGTTTAGGAGCTCGCTATGGCTACACCTTC	CASSLDGTPGLGARYGYTF
.	.	TRBJ1-5	TRBV19	TGTGCCAGTAGTATCGAGGCAGTCAGGAAGCCCCAGCATTTT	CASSIEAVRKPQHF
.	TRBD1	TRBJ1-2	TRBV7-9	TGTGCCAGCAGCACGGACAGGGTTGGCGGTGGCTACACCTTC	CASSTDRVGGGYTF
.	TRBD1	TRBJ2-6	TRBV7-9	TGTGCCAGCAGCCCAGGACAGGGGCAACCTGGGGCCAACGTCCTGACTTTC	CASSPGQGQPGANVLTF
.	TRBD1	TRBJ1-5	TRBV19	TGTGCCAGTAGCCCCGGGACAGGGGGCGATCAGCCCCAGCATTTT	CASSPGTGGDQPQHF
.	TRBD2	TRBJ2-1	TRBV9	TGTGCCAGCAGCGTCGGGACTAGCTCCTACAATGAGCAGTTCTTC	CASSVGTSSYNEQFF
.	TRBD1	TRBJ1-4	TRBV19	TGTGCTACTGGACAGGGGGTGTCCTCAACTAATGAAAAACTGTTTTTT	CATGQGVSSTNEKLFF